Reported below is one TCR beta chain. The target of this receptor is not known. Per-base qualities were not stored, and no clone one base away is much larger. The CDR3 measures 15 amino acids from cysteine to phenylalanine. Only CDR3 DNA remains: 45 bases, in frame from the first base. As encoded in the germline V gene, CDR1 is MGHRA while CDR2 is YSYEKL. V and J lose 1 base and 3 bases, and a span of 13 bases separates them. The data stem from a study of graft-versus-host responses after intestinal transplantation (dated by TCRdb to the early 2020s). General notes on the study: Recipients received multivisceral, liver-intestinal, or isolated intestinal transplants. After intestinal transplantation, graft-versus-host and host-versus-graft alloreactive T cell clones in the graft, circulation and bone marrow were tracked using bulk TCR-beta CDR3 sequencing. Samples from a few later patients were sequenced in-house on an Illumina MiSeq with MiXCR processing rather than by the commercial service. Alloreactive clones were identified by sequencing pre-transplant mixed lymphocyte reaction products and comparing these products with unstimulated pre-transplant donor and recipient T cells. All recipients received anti-thymocyte globulin induction followed by maintenance tacrolimus and steroids for three to four years. The cohort enrolled 20 to 30 intestinal transplant recipients, one of whom was a retransplant, and a few patients without pretransplant specimens were excluded. Donor T cell macrochimerism was defined as a peak of at least 4% donor T cells among recipient peripheral blood mononuclear cells.

The library was built by means of the immunoSEQ multiplex PCR assay. For most patients, genomic DNA was subjected to high-throughput TCR-beta CDR3 sequencing by Adaptive Biotechnologies. The original pipeline was this. TCR sequencing data were retrieved from Adaptive's ImmunoSEQ software for 15 to 20 patients, whereas a few other patients were processed with MiXCR and VDJtools. CDR3 nucleotide sequences shared between donor and recipient were removed because the origin of such sequences could not be assigned. At least 2-fold expansion over unstimulated cells and a minimum CFSE-low frequency of 0.002% (template counts) or 0.001% (read counts) were required for clones to be classified as alloreactive. A clone was considered mappable if detected in the sequenced pre-transplant spleen, lymph node, or MLR CFSE-low populations of the donor or recipient. The cumulative frequency of alloreactive clones was calculated as a percentage of all sequences, weighted by copy number. TCRdb re-hosts the immuneACCESS table, in-frame sequences only. Its copies lack some clones; in the studies checked, an unresolved V gene accounts for under half of them, and the cause for the rest is not known. V and J calls plus clone size are reproduced from that table; the DNA served to infer D and trimming. This sample lists roughly 16,000 clones; roughly four fifths were detected once. Over 3% of the sample comes from the top ten.

Findings and caveats that apply to the study as a whole: The conclusions were limited by the relatively low number and heterogeneity of the intestinal transplant patients. Early after transplant, declines in HvG clones were associated with peak levels of circulating GvH clones. GvH clones were detected in recipient bone marrow, and some of these GvH clones were observed earlier in ileal mucosa or blood, consistent with an intestinal mucosal origin. In patients with donor T cell macrochimerism, the allografts had high GvH to HvG T cell clonal ratios.

Intraepithelial and lamina propria lymphocytes were isolated from graft specimens using dithiothreitol, EDTA incubations and collagenase D digestion. Bulk TCR-beta sequencing was performed on serial intestinal graft biopsy specimens collected as late as 600 days after transplant. Recombination linked TRBV4-1 to TRBJ2-7, with the D gene not clear enough to name. Sequencing was performed on ileum tissue, taken 584 days after intestinal transplantation. The sequence derives from a human patient who received an intestinal transplant, so some T cells may come from the graft donor. The CDR3 reads as follows: CASSQATYAGYEQYF. The DNA reads TGCGCCAGCAGCCAAGCCACTTATGCTGGCTACGAGCAGTACTTC.